These 18 T cell receptor beta chains came from one sample sequenced in a study of T cell responses to AZD1222 COVID-19 vaccine. Sequencing used immunoSEQ multiplex PCR; TCRdb keeps in-frame clones, though not all of them. The data hold under 150,000 clones, with over 75% observed a single time. The starting material was peripheral blood, obtained on day 0 of AZD1222 vaccination. The receptors shown here come from an adult in good health.

The CDR3: CASSPGLAGGETQYF. CDR3 DNA: TGTGCCAGCTCACCAGGCCTAGCGGGTGGCGAGACCCAGTACTTC. The chain employs TRBV18 and TRBJ2-5, with 8 positions matching TRBD2. Trimming cost V 2 bases and J 5 bases; bases outside gene matches: 7. CDR3 length: 15 residues. Per the germline V gene, CDR1 is KGHSH and CDR2 is LQKENI. The full variable domain, completed using reference TRBV18 and TRBJ2-5, is NAGVMQNPRHLVRRRGQEARLRCSPMKGHSHVYWYRQLPEEGLKFMVYLQKENIIDESGMPKERFSAEFPKEGPSILRIQQVVRGDSAAYFCASSPGLAGGETQYFGPGTRLLVL.

The J gene is TRBJ1-2, the V gene TRBV5-6; 8 nucleotides agree with TRBD1. The germline gives CDR1 SGHDT, CDR2 YYEEEE. V lost 7 bases and J lost 4; bases outside the gene matches: 3. This CDR3 is built from 12 residues. The CDR3 loop is CASVRGPYGYTF. CDR3 coding DNA: TGTGCCAGCGTCAGGGGGCCCTATGGCTACACCTTC.

The chain employs TRBV6-5 and TRBJ1-1; tentatively, D is TRBD1 (6 bases). CDR1 MNHEY and CDR2 SVGAGI come from the germline V gene. Trimming pared 3 bases from V and 5 bases from J, leaving 13 bases between. CDR3 size: 14 residues. For the CDR3, the DNA is TGTGCCAGCAGTTATATCGACAGGAAAACTGAAGCTTTCTTT. Its protein is CASSYIDRKTEAFF.

The chain links TRBV6-2 or TRBV6-3 to TRBJ2-3, with D perhaps given as TRBD1 or TRBD2 (5 bases each). Germline V lookup: CDR1 MNHEY, CDR2 SVGEGT. V lost 3 bases and J 0 bases, leaving 25 bases between the germline ends. The CDR3 spans 20 residues. CDR3 protein: CASSYSRRPGASRSTDTQYF. The CDR3 DNA sequence: TGTGCCAGCAGTTATTCACGTAGGCCCGGGGCTTCTAGGAGCACAGATACGCAGTATTTT.

V gene TRBV19 combines with J gene TRBJ1-4, with 7 bases matching TRBD1. CDR1 is LNHDA and CDR2 is SQIVND in the germline V gene (reference sequence). With 5 bases clipped from V and 10 bases from J, the junction kept 16 bases outside the gene matches. There are 16 residues in the CDR3. CDR3 amino acids: CASSLQGKSPRVKLFF. As DNA, the CDR3 is TGTGCCAGTAGTCTACAGGGGAAGAGCCCTAGGGTAAAACTGTTTTTT.

The rearrangement links TRBV7-9 to TRBJ2-5, with a weak D call TRBD2 (6 bases). There are 14 residues in the CDR3. Trimming cost V 1 base and J 4 bases, with 10 bases left between them. Germline assignment: CDR1 SEHNR and CDR2 FQNEAQ (reference sequence). DNA for the CDR3: TGTGCCAGCAGCTTAGAACAGGAGGGAGAGACCCAGTACTTC. As protein: CASSLEQEGETQYF.

The CDR3 sequence: CASSIYSSPGNTIYF. For the CDR3, the DNA is TGTGCCAGTAGTATTTATTCATCGCCTGGAAACACCATATATTTT. V is TRBV19 and J is TRBJ1-3; D gene uncertain. Germline V lookup: CDR1 LNHDA, CDR2 SQIVND (reference sequence). With 3 bases removed from V and 2 bases from J, the gap between germline ends came to 11 bases. The CDR3 is 15 amino acids.

The chain is built from TRBV12-3 or TRBV12-4 and TRBJ1-1; no firm D call. The CDR3 extends over 11 amino acids. Trimming removed 7 bases at V and 4 bases at J, with 7 bases between. In DNA form, the CDR3 reads TGTGCCAGCACCCGGACCACTGAAGCTTTCTTT. Protein sequence: CASTRTTEAFF.

V is TRBV15 and J is TRBJ1-5; 8 nucleotides agree with TRBD1. Per germline, CDR1 LNHNV and CDR2 YYDKDF (reference sequence). CDR3 length: 15 amino acids. The J segment lost 7 bases and the V segment lost 1 base, leaving 6 bases of the junction unmatched. The CDR3 protein is CATSRVGTGDQPQHF. CDR3 in DNA: TGTGCCACCAGCAGAGTGGGGACAGGAGACCAGCCCCAGCATTTT.

This clone was seen a single time. V and J are TRBV7-9 and TRBJ1-5; maybe TRBD1 (5 bases). This CDR3 has 16 residues. Germline-derived CDR1 and CDR2 are SEHNR and FQNEAQ (reference sequence). V shed 5 bases and J shed 7 bases, with 21 bases lying between them. The CDR3 sequence is CASSTQNQGLGQPQHF. CDR3 nucleotides: TGTGCCAGCAGCACCCAAAACCAGGGATTAGGCCAGCCCCAGCATTTT. Full variable domain (outside the CDR3, taken from reference TRBV7-9 and TRBJ1-5): DTGVSQNPRHKITKRGQNVTFRCDPISEHNRLYWYRQTLGQGPEFLTYFQNEAQLEKSRLLSDRFSAERPKGSFSTLEIQRTEQGDSAMYLCASSTQNQGLGQPQHFGDGTRLSIL.

The chain couples TRBV5-6 to TRBJ1-1; D remains unclear. V was trimmed by 4 bases and J by 4 bases, leaving 14 bases between them. The CDR3 is made up of 14 amino acids. Germline V gives CDR1 SGHDT, CDR2 YYEEEE. The CDR3 region is CASSKWSPGTEAFF. CDR3 DNA: TGTGCCAGCAGCAAGTGGAGTCCGGGCACTGAAGCTTTCTTT. The full variable domain, completed using reference TRBV5-6 and TRBJ1-1, is DAGVTQSPTHLIKTRGQQVTLRCSPKSGHDTVSWYQQALGQGPQFIFQYYEEEERQRGNFPDRFSGHQFPNYSSELNVNALLLGDSALYLCASSKWSPGTEAFFGQGTRLTVV.

V usage is TRBV14 and J usage is TRBJ2-3; 9 bases map to TRBD2. V shed 1 base, J shed 4 bases, and the junction held 6 bases outside the gene matches. This CDR3 has 16 amino acids. CDR1 SGHDN and CDR2 FVKESK come from the germline V gene. The CDR3 is CASSQVAGGVADTQYF. The CDR3 DNA sequence: TGTGCCAGCAGCCAAGTGGCGGGGGGGGTCGCAGATACGCAGTATTTT.

This chain joins TRBV4-2 and TRBJ1-2; D remains ambiguous. This CDR3 contains 14 residues. CDR1 and CDR2 from the germline V gene are LGHNA and YNFKEQ. V was cut by 3 bases and J by 2 bases, with 10 bases left in between. The CDR3: CASSQVGGNYGYTF. Written as DNA, the CDR3 is TGTGCCAGCAGCCAGGTCGGAGGAAACTATGGCTACACCTTC.

The chain carries TRBV11-3 and TRBJ1-2, with 8 bases aligning to TRBD1. This CDR3 comprises 17 residues. The germline gives CDR1 SGHNT, CDR2 YENEEA. The J segment lost 2 bases and the V segment lost 7 bases, leaving 15 bases of the junction unmatched. CDR3 region: CASKFAESRTGNYGYTF. CDR3 nucleotide sequence: TGTGCCAGCAAGTTCGCCGAATCCCGGACAGGGAACTATGGCTACACCTTC.

This rearrangement joins TRBV11-2 to TRBJ1-1; D is unresolved. This CDR3 is built from 14 residues. V was trimmed by 1 base and J by 8 bases, leaving 14 bases between them. Germline CDR1 and CDR2: SGHAT and FQNNGV. CDR3 nucleotide sequence: TGTGCCAGCAGCTTAGGTTCGTGGGGAGGAGAAGCTTTCTTT. Its protein is CASSLGSWGGEAFF.

V usage is TRBV12-5 and J usage is TRBJ2-2; D is ambiguous. Per germline, CDR1 LGHNT and CDR2 FRNRAP. V lost 1 base and J lost 1, with 4 bases in between. CDR3 size: 14 residues. The CDR3 protein is CASGLGQNTGELFF. CDR3 DNA: TGTGCTAGTGGTTTGGGACAGAACACCGGGGAGCTGTTTTTT.

This clone was counted once. This chain joins TRBV2 and TRBJ2-1; 12 positions match TRBD2. Germline trimming cut 3 bases from V and 6 bases from J; bases unmatched to any gene: 6. Germline V lookup: CDR1 SNHLY, CDR2 FYNNEI. This CDR3 spans 16 amino acids. This chain's CDR3 is CASSDRLAGDANEQFF. CDR3 sequence (DNA): TGTGCCAGCAGTGACCGACTAGCGGGGGACGCCAATGAGCAGTTCTTC.

V is TRBV10-3 and J is TRBJ1-1, with D possibly being TRBD1 (6 bases). Germline V CDR1 and CDR2: ENHRY, SYGVKD. The CDR3 runs 14 residues. V shed 8 bases and J shed 5 bases, with 18 bases lying between them. DNA for the CDR3: TGTGCCATCGGCCTACTGGGACAAAAGACTGAAGCTTTCTTT. It is translated as CAIGLLGQKTEAFF.